The rows below give T cell receptor beta chains drawn from one sample of a study of tumor-infiltrating lymphocytes in localized non-small cell lung cancer. Measured with immunoSEQ multiplex PCR; TCRdb has only the in-frame clones, and not every one. There are about 13,000 clones in the sample; less than 85% occur only once, and approximately 13% lies in the top ten. The sequenced sample was lung tumor tissue. The receptors were sampled from a human donor with non-small cell lung cancer. The CDR3 runs from the conserved cysteine through the conserved F or W. D genes are given only for firm matches. Not every row has a clone size; where given, it reads once, few, many or a size class.

size: NA; J: TRBJ1-2; D: TRBD1; V: TRBV5-6; CDR3: CASSQDRSYGYTF; DNA: TGTGCCAGCAGCCAGGACAGGAGCTATGGCTACACCTTC
size: NA; J: TRBJ1-1; D: TRBD1; V: TRBV5-1; CDR3: CASRPDRGPLNTEAFF; DNA: TGCGCCAGCAGACCCGACAGGGGGCCCTTGAACACTGAAGCTTTCTTT
size: NA; J: TRBJ2-6; D: NA; V: TRBV19; CDR3: CASSIRAPGANVLTF; DNA: TGTGCCAGTAGTATACGGGCACCCGGGGCCAACGTCCTGACTTTC
size: NA; J: TRBJ2-7; D: TRBD2; V: TRBV7-9; CDR3: CASSFRLAGDEQYF; DNA: TGTGCCAGCAGCTTCCGGCTAGCGGGAGACGAGCAGTACTTC
size: NA; J: TRBJ1-2; D: NA; V: TRBV5-1; CDR3: CASSNGHQGGYGYTF; DNA: TGCGCCAGCAGCAACGGACACCAAGGGGGATATGGCTACACCTTC
size: NA; J: TRBJ2-4; D: NA; V: TRBV9; CDR3: CASSRGNKNIQYF; DNA: TGTGCCAGCAGTAGAGGTAACAAAAACATTCAGTACTTC
size: NA; J: TRBJ2-7; D: NA; V: TRBV27; CDR3: CASSWTSIQPNEQYF; DNA: TGTGCCAGTTCCTGGACGAGTATTCAACCTAACGAGCAGTACTTC
size: few; J: TRBJ2-1; D: NA; V: TRBV4-1; CDR3: CASSQGPWGEQFF; DNA: TGCGCCAGCAGCCAAGGCCCGTGGGGTGAGCAGTTCTTC
size: NA; J: TRBJ1-1; D: NA; V: TRBV29-1; CDR3: CSVSFKNTEAFF; DNA: TGCAGCGTAAGTTTCAAGAACACTGAAGCTTTCTTT
size: NA; J: TRBJ1-2; D: NA; V: TRBV19; CDR3: CASTNRASYGYTF; DNA: TGTGCCAGTACCAACAGGGCGTCCTATGGTTACACCTTC
size: NA; J: TRBJ2-7; D: NA; V: TRBV5-1; CDR3: CASGTDTYEQYF; DNA: TGCGCCAGCGGGACGGATACCTACGAGCAGTACTTC
size: NA; J: TRBJ1-4; D: NA; V: TRBV7-9; CDR3: CASSLGGANEKLFF; DNA: TGTGCCAGCAGCTTGGGGGGAGCTAATGAAAAACTGTTTTTT
size: once; J: TRBJ2-3; D: NA; V: TRBV5-5; CDR3: CASSNQGGTDTQYF; DNA: TGTGCCAGCAGCAATCAGGGTGGGACAGATACGCAGTATTTT